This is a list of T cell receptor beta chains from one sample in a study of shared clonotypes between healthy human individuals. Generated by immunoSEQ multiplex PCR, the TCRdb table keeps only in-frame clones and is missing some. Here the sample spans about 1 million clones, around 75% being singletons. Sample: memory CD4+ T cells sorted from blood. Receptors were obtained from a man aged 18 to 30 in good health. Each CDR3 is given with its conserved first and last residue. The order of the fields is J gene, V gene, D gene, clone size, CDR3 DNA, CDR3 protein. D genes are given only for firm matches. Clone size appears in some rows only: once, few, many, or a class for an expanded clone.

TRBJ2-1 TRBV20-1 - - TGCAGTGCTCGAAGGGGGGAGCAGTTCTTC CSARRGEQFF
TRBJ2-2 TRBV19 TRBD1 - TGTGCCAGTGCCAGGGGGCGCAGGGACACCGGGGAGCTGTTTTTT CASARGRRDTGELFF
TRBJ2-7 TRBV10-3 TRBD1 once TGTGCCATCAGTGAGTCGACTCGAGGGACAGCTATCCCCTACGAGCAGTACTTC CAISESTRGTAIPYEQYF
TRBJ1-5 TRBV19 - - TGTGCCAGTAGTCCTACAATGGGCAATCAGCCCCAGCATTTT CASSPTMGNQPQHF
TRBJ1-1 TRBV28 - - TGTGCCAGCAGTTTAGCGGCCCTCGGGGACACTGAAGCTTTCTTT CASSLAALGDTEAFF
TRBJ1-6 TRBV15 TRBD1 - TGTGCCACCAGCGGGGGGACAGTTGGAAATTCACCCCTCCACTTT CATSGGTVGNSPLHF
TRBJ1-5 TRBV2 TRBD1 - TGTGCCAGCAGTGAAGGGGACAGGGGAGGGCGGCCCCAGCATTTT CASSEGDRGGRPQHF
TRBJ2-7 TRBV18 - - TGTGCCAGCTCACTCTTCCGACAAACCTACGAGCAGTACTTC CASSLFRQTYEQYF
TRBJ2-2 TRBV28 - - TGTGCCAGCAGTTTCAGTTGGGTCCCCAACACCGGGGAGCTGTTTTTT CASSFSWVPNTGELFF
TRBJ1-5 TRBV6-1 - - TGTGCCAGCAGTGAAGCTAGTGTCGGAAGCAATCAGCCCCAGCATTTT CASSEASVGSNQPQHF
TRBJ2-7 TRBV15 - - TGTGCCACCAGCCGAGGGGCGTTCGGGTACGAGCAGTACTTC CATSRGAFGYEQYF
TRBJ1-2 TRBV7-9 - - TGTGCCAGCAGCCCCCGGGCTAACTATGGCTACACCTTC CASSPRANYGYTF
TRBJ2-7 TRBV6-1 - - TGTGCCACCCGTGGGAACAGATCCTCCTACGAGCAGTACTTC CATRGNRSSYEQYF
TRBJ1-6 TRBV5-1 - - TGCGCCAGCAGCTTACAGGGCCAAAATTCACCCCTCCACTTT CASSLQGQNSPLHF
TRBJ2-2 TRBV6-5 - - TGTGCCAGCAGTACAACAGGGAGGGGAACCGGGGAGCTGTTTTTT CASSTTGRGTGELFF
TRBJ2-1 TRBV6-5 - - TGTGCCAGCCAGGGACACCAAGTGAATGAGCAGTTCTTC CASQGHQVNEQFF
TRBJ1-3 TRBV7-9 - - TGTGCCAGCCCATTGGCTGCTGGAAACACCATATATTTT CASPLAAGNTIYF
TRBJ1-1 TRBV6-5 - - TGTGCCAGCAGTTACCAACGGTCCCCTGATACTGAAGCTTTCTTT CASSYQRSPDTEAFF
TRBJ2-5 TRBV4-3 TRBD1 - TGCGCCAGCAGCCAAGATTGGAGACAGGGGGAAGAGACCCAGTACTTC CASSQDWRQGEETQYF
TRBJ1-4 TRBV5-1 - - TGCGCCAGCAGCTCAGAAGGACAGCCTAATGAAAAACTGTTTTTT CASSSEGQPNEKLFF
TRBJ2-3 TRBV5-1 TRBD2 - TGCGCCAGCAGCTCCCAACCGCGACTAGCGGGGGGTAAAGATACGCAGTATTTT CASSSQPRLAGGKDTQYF
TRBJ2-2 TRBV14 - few TGTGCCAGCAGCCAAATCAAGGACCAGGGGAGGACCGGGGAGCTGTTTTTT CASSQIKDQGRTGELFF
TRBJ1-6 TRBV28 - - TGTGCCAGCGGAACAGGTTCACCCCTCCACTTT CASGTGSPLHF
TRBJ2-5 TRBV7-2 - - TGTGCCAGCAGCGTACCCGGGAGCGAGACCCAGTACTTC CASSVPGSETQYF
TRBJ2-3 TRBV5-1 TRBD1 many TGCGCCAGCAGCTTGTGGGGGACAGGGGCAACAGATACGCAGTATTTT CASSLWGTGATDTQYF
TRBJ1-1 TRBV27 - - TGTGCCAGCAGTTTGGGGGGGACGAACACTGAAGCTTTCTTT CASSLGGTNTEAFF
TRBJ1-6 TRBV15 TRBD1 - TGTGCCACCAGCAGGGAAATGACAGGGCCGCGGACCCTCCACTTT CATSREMTGPRTLHF
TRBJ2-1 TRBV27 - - TGTGCCAGCAGTTTAAAGGGGAAAAGCTTTTACAATGAGCAGTTCTTC CASSLKGKSFYNEQFF
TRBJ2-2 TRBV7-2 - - TGTGCCAGCAGCCCCCAAGGAAGCACCGGGGAGCTGTTTTTT CASSPQGSTGELFF
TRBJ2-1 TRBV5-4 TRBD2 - TGTGCCAGCAGCTTCGAGACGGGGGGACCCAATGAGCAGTTCTTC CASSFETGGPNEQFF
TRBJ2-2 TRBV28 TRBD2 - TGTGCCAGCAGTTTAGGCGGGAGTCGCACCGGGGAGCTGTTTTTT CASSLGGSRTGELFF
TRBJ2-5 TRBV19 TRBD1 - TGTGCCAGTAGTATAGGGATTACAGGGGTCCAAGAGACCCAGTACTTC CASSIGITGVQETQYF
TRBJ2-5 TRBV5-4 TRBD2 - TGTGCCAGCAGCCATAGCGGGGGGTACCAAGAGACCCAGTACTTC CASSHSGGYQETQYF
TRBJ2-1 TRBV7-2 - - TGTGCCAGCAGCTCCCGAGGGGGCGGGGGATTCCACAATGAGCAGTTCTTC CASSSRGGGGFHNEQFF
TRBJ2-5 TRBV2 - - TGTGCCAGCAGTGAAGTGGGGGGAGAGACCCAGTACTTC CASSEVGGETQYF
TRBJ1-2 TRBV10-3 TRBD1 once TGTGCCATCAGTGGTGACAGGGAGAGTGGCTACACCTTC CAISGDRESGYTF
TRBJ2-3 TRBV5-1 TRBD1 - TGCGCCAGCAGCACGGGACAGGGGCTATTCACAGATACGCAGTATTTT CASSTGQGLFTDTQYF
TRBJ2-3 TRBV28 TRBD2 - TGTGCCAGCATCCCTCCGGGACTAGCGGGGTCCTACACAGATACGCAGTATTTT CASIPPGLAGSYTDTQYF
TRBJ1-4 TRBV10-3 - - TGTGCCATCAGTGAGGGTTATAATGAAAAACTGTTTTTT CAISEGYNEKLFF
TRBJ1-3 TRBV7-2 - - TGTGCCAGCACAACAAAGTCTGGAAACACCATATATTTT CASTTKSGNTIYF
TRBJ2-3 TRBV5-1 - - TGCGCCAGCAGCTCGGGGCCGGCCACAGATACGCAGTATTTT CASSSGPATDTQYF
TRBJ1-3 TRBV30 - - TGTGCCTGGAGAGTGGGAAACACCATATATTTT CAWRVGNTIYF
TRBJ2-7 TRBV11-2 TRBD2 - TGTGCCAGCAGCTTCGGGGGGGCCTACGAGCAGTACTTC CASSFGGAYEQYF
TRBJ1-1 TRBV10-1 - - TGCGCCAGCAGTGAGTCGGGCAGGAACACTGAAGCTTTCTTT CASSESGRNTEAFF
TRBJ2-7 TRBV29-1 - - TGCAGCGTTGTAGGGTCGTACGAGCAGTACTTC CSVVGSYEQYF
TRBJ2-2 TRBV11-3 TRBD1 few TGTGCCAGCAGCTTAGCAGGACAGGGGTCCGGGGAGCTGTTTTTT CASSLAGQGSGELFF
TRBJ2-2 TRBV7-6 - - TGTGCCAGCAGCTCGGGCCAGGGGCACACCGGGGAGCTGTTTTTT CASSSGQGHTGELFF
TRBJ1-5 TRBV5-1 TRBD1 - TGCGCCAGCAGCCCCGGACAGGGGGGTCAGCCCCAGCATTTT CASSPGQGGQPQHF
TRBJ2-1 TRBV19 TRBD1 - TGTGCCAGTATTGGGGGCCAGGGGGATGAGCAGTTCTTC CASIGGQGDEQFF
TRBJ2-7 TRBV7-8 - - TGTGCCAGCAGCTTAGCCGGGGTAAACGAGCAGTACTTC CASSLAGVNEQYF
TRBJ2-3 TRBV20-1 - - TGCAGTGCCTCGGTTCCGGATACGCAGTATTTT CSASVPDTQYF
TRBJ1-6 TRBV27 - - TGTGCCAGCAGTTGGGACCGCAGCTCCTATAATTCACCCCTCCACTTT CASSWDRSSYNSPLHF
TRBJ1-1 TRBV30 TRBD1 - TGTGCCTGGAAGGACAGGGATGACACTGAAGCTTTCTTT CAWKDRDDTEAFF
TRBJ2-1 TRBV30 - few TGTGCCTGGAGTGTCTGGGGGTCAGGGCGCAATGAGCAGTTCTTC CAWSVWGSGRNEQFF
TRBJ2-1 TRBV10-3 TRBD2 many TGTGCCATCAGTGCCGGACTAGACAATGAGCAGTTCTTC CAISAGLDNEQFF